The sequence of this T cell receptor beta chain was determined in a study of tumor and adjacent non-tumor tissue in lung cancer. Trimming cost V 6 bases and J 8 bases, with 14 bases left between them. The CDR3 spans 14 residues. Germline V gene data show CDR1 as SGHAT and CDR2 as FQNNGV. The library came from three nested PCR rounds adapted from ARM-PCR protocols. TCRdb re-called the multiplex PCR reads with MiXCR, one entry per CDR3 protein. The table shows 90,000 to 130,000 distinct CDR3 sequences, with over 75% occurring only once. No cell sorting was done before RNA was extracted from the tissue. The chain uses TRBV11-2 and TRBJ1-6; D gene ambiguous. The receptor comes from a man aged 70 or older with non-small cell lung cancer. The sample comprised lung tumor tissue. The CDR3 sequence is CASSQIGGYSPLHF. The CDR3 DNA follows: TGTGCCAGCAGTCAGATAGGTGGTTATTCACCCCTCCACTTT.